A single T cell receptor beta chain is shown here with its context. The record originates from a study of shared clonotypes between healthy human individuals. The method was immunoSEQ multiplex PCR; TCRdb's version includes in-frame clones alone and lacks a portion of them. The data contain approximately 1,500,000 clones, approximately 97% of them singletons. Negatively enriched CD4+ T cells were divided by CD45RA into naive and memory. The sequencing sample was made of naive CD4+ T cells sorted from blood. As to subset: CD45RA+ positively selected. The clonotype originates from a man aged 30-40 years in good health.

CDR3 residues: CAWSHLEVVQYF. The CDR3 coding sequence is TGTGCCTGGAGTCACCTCGAAGTTGTACAGTATTTT. The chain combines TRBV30 with TRBJ2-3; D call uncertain. The V gene lost 2 bases and the J gene lost 12 bases, with 15 bases spanning the gap. Germline CDR1 is GTSNPN and CDR2 is SVGIG (reference sequence). The CDR3 contains 12 residues.